The T cell receptor (beta chain) described here comes from a study of blood T cells in healthy people across ages. Through a sample-barcoded 5' primer and a J-beta primer mix, a second PCR was run for roughly 6 to 11 cycles. MiXCR was run by TCRdb on the 5' RACE reads, yielding one entry per CDR3 protein. The sample has 900,000 to 950,000 distinct CDR3 sequences; about 27% are singletons. Study-level findings and limits: The long-lived group displayed more naive CD4+ cells, plus higher diversity, than the aged donors did.

Concerning this clonotype itself: Its antigen is not known.

There are 15 residues in the CDR3. The V and J ends lost 6 bases and 0 bases, in that order; junction bases with no gene match: 5. CDR1 is DFQATT and CDR2 is SNEGSKA in the germline V gene (reference sequence). The same sample was also studied in work on T cells of mothers and their children. From that paper: The sample comes from 8 or 9 healthy Caucasian donors: mothers and children.

The material sequenced was blood. The V call is TRBV20-1, the J call TRBJ1-6; 7 bases line up with TRBD1. This clonotype was obtained from a woman in her 40s in good health. The CDR3 spells CSAQDRSSYNSPLHF. Here the CDR3 DNA reads TGCAGTGCGCAGGACAGGAGCTCCTATAATTCACCCCTCCACTTT.